The rows below give T cell receptor beta chains drawn from one sample of a study of cytomegalovirus exposure and HLA in healthy donors. Repertoires were generated with immunoSEQ multiplex PCR, while TCRdb's copy carries only in-frame clones and drops some. The sample yields approximately 220,000 clones, around 75% seen once. What was sequenced was PBMCs. These receptors came from a woman under 40 in good health and CMV-seronegative. Both conserved end residues are part of each CDR3. The D gene is left open where the match is weak. The size of a clone is reported for some rows only, either as once, few or many, or as a class for expanded clones.

J gene: TRBJ1-6
V gene: TRBV2
clone size: -
D gene: TRBD1
CDR3 protein: CASSFTGTGISPLHF
CDR3 DNA: TGTGCCAGCAGTTTTACCGGGACAGGGATTTCACCCCTCCACTTT

J gene: TRBJ1-1
V gene: TRBV27
clone size: -
D gene: -
CDR3 protein: CASSLYQGTEAFF
CDR3 DNA: TGTGCCAGCAGTTTATACCAGGGGACTGAAGCTTTCTTT

J gene: TRBJ1-4
V gene: TRBV21-1
clone size: -
D gene: -
CDR3 protein: CASSDRPGHYEKLFF
CDR3 DNA: TGTGCCAGCAGCGACCGACCGGGACACTATGAAAAACTGTTTTTT

J gene: TRBJ1-1
V gene: TRBV9
clone size: -
D gene: -
CDR3 protein: CASSVSVGAEAFF
CDR3 DNA: TGTGCCAGCAGCGTAAGCGTAGGGGCTGAAGCTTTCTTT

J gene: TRBJ1-2
V gene: TRBV11-2
clone size: -
D gene: -
CDR3 protein: CASSLGRQAYGYTF
CDR3 DNA: TGTGCCAGCAGCTTAGGCAGACAGGCATATGGCTACACCTTC

J gene: TRBJ1-6
V gene: TRBV10-2
clone size: -
D gene: TRBD1
CDR3 protein: CASVPTRLEQGVYSRDSPLHF
CDR3 DNA: TGCGCCAGCGTTCCGACCCGGCTCGAACAGGGGGTGTATAGCCGGGATTCACCCCTCCACTTT

J gene: TRBJ1-1
V gene: TRBV10-3
clone size: -
D gene: -
CDR3 protein: CAISGQGATAEAFF
CDR3 DNA: TGTGCCATCAGTGGCCAGGGCGCCACGGCTGAAGCTTTCTTT

J gene: TRBJ1-4
V gene: TRBV6-6
clone size: -
D gene: TRBD1
CDR3 protein: CASSYSGQGSEKLFF
CDR3 DNA: TGTGCCAGCAGTTACTCCGGACAGGGTAGCGAAAAACTGTTTTTT

J gene: TRBJ2-7
V gene: TRBV7-8
clone size: once
D gene: TRBD2
CDR3 protein: CASSEEGTSLFYEQYF
CDR3 DNA: TGTGCCAGCAGCGAGGAGGGGACTAGCCTCTTCTACGAGCAGTACTTC

J gene: TRBJ1-2
V gene: TRBV4-1
clone size: -
D gene: TRBD1
CDR3 protein: CASSHAPGQGLVLYGYTF
CDR3 DNA: TGCGCCAGCAGCCACGCCCCGGGACAGGGGTTGGTGTTGTATGGCTACACCTTC

J gene: TRBJ2-5
V gene: TRBV29-1
clone size: -
D gene: TRBD1
CDR3 protein: CSVEIGTGHREAQYF
CDR3 DNA: TGCAGCGTTGAGATAGGGACAGGGCACCGAGAGGCCCAGTACTTC

J gene: TRBJ2-5
V gene: TRBV7-9
clone size: -
D gene: TRBD2
CDR3 protein: CASRLGGRSGETQYF
CDR3 DNA: TGTGCCAGCCGCCTCGGGGGGAGAAGTGGGGAGACCCAGTACTTC

J gene: TRBJ1-4
V gene: TRBV7-6
clone size: -
D gene: -
CDR3 protein: CASSLVGAQEKLFF
CDR3 DNA: TGTGCCAGCAGCTTAGTGGGGGCTCAGGAAAAACTGTTTTTT

J gene: TRBJ1-5
V gene: TRBV19
clone size: few
D gene: -
CDR3 protein: CASRKGLDSNQPQNF
CDR3 DNA: TGTGCCAGTAGAAAGGGCCTCGACAGCAATCAGCCCCAGAATTTT

J gene: TRBJ2-5
V gene: TRBV29-1
clone size: once
D gene: TRBD1
CDR3 protein: CSVDGTGGQETQYF
CDR3 DNA: TGCAGCGTTGACGGGACAGGGGGACAGGAGACCCAGTACTTC

J gene: TRBJ1-2
V gene: TRBV30
clone size: -
D gene: -
CDR3 protein: CAWTLTGYGYTF
CDR3 DNA: TGTGCCTGGACCCTTACAGGGTATGGCTACACCTTC

J gene: TRBJ1-3
V gene: TRBV10-1
clone size: -
D gene: -
CDR3 protein: CASSEGHSGNTIYF
CDR3 DNA: TGCGCCAGCAGTGAGGGACACTCTGGAAACACCATATATTTT

J gene: TRBJ1-5
V gene: TRBV6-7
clone size: -
D gene: TRBD1
CDR3 protein: CASSFIQGARGACHNSNQPQHF
CDR3 DNA: TGTGCCAGCAGTTTTATACAGGGGGCGCGGGGGGCATGCCATAATAGCAATCAGCCCCAGCATTTT

J gene: TRBJ2-5
V gene: TRBV7-7
clone size: -
D gene: TRBD2
CDR3 protein: CASSQGLAGGETQYF
CDR3 DNA: TGTGCTAGCAGCCAGGGACTAGCGGGGGGGGAGACCCAGTACTTC

J gene: TRBJ1-5
V gene: TRBV30
clone size: -
D gene: TRBD1
CDR3 protein: CAWTITGGGNQPQHF
CDR3 DNA: TGTGCCTGGACCATCACAGGGGGCGGCAATCAGCCCCAGCATTTT

J gene: TRBJ2-3
V gene: TRBV19
clone size: few
D gene: TRBD2
CDR3 protein: CASSSSGRRTDTQYF
CDR3 DNA: TGTGCCAGTAGTTCTAGCGGGAGGCGGACAGATACGCAGTATTTT

J gene: TRBJ2-7
V gene: TRBV10-2
clone size: few
D gene: -
CDR3 protein: CASSESGQYYEQYF
CDR3 DNA: TGCGCCAGCAGTGAGTCTGGACAGTACTACGAGCAGTACTTC

J gene: TRBJ1-2
V gene: TRBV5-6
clone size: -
D gene: -
CDR3 protein: CASSLWPALNGYTF
CDR3 DNA: TGTGCCAGCAGCTTGTGGCCCGCTCTTAATGGCTACACCTTC

J gene: TRBJ1-2
V gene: TRBV30
clone size: -
D gene: TRBD1
CDR3 protein: CASGGTGDNYGSNF
CDR3 DNA: TGTGCCTCGGGCGGGACAGGGGACAACTATGGCTCCAACTTC

J gene: TRBJ1-1
V gene: TRBV13
clone size: -
D gene: -
CDR3 protein: CASSWEGMNTEAFF
CDR3 DNA: TGTGCCAGCAGTTGGGAGGGAATGAACACTGAAGCTTTCTTT

J gene: TRBJ2-2
V gene: TRBV7-2
clone size: -
D gene: TRBD1
CDR3 protein: CASRTGSNTGELFF
CDR3 DNA: TGTGCCAGCCGGACAGGTTCGAACACCGGGGAGCTGTTTTTT

J gene: TRBJ2-1
V gene: TRBV9
clone size: many
D gene: TRBD1
CDR3 protein: CASSVQGVVDEQFF
CDR3 DNA: TGTGCCAGCAGCGTTCAGGGGGTTGTTGATGAGCAGTTCTTC

J gene: TRBJ2-7
V gene: TRBV6-6
clone size: -
D gene: TRBD1
CDR3 protein: CASSPRGTGTFYEQYF
CDR3 DNA: TGTGCCAGCAGCCCCCGAGGGACAGGGACTTTCTACGAGCAGTACTTC

J gene: TRBJ2-1
V gene: TRBV19
clone size: once
D gene: TRBD2
CDR3 protein: CASTPRRLAGGLYNEQFF
CDR3 DNA: TGTGCCAGTACCCCCCGGCGACTAGCGGGGGGGCTCTACAATGAGCAGTTCTTC

J gene: TRBJ2-3
V gene: TRBV7-3
clone size: -
D gene: -
CDR3 protein: CASSLGRDTDTQYF
CDR3 DNA: TGTGCCAGCAGCTTAGGCCGGGACACAGATACGCAGTATTTT

J gene: TRBJ2-5
V gene: TRBV29-1
clone size: -
D gene: -
CDR3 protein: CSVIGQGGLWETQYF
CDR3 DNA: TGCAGCGTGATCGGGCAGGGGGGCCTTTGGGAGACCCAGTACTTC

J gene: TRBJ1-5
V gene: TRBV19
clone size: few
D gene: -
CDR3 protein: CASSINNPQPQHF
CDR3 DNA: TGTGCCAGTAGTATCAACAATCCTCAGCCCCAGCATTTT

J gene: TRBJ1-3
V gene: TRBV7-8
clone size: -
D gene: -
CDR3 protein: CASSVRRELSSGNTIYF
CDR3 DNA: TGTGCCAGCAGCGTAAGAAGAGAGTTAAGCTCTGGAAACACCATATATTTT

J gene: TRBJ2-1
V gene: TRBV5-4
clone size: -
D gene: TRBD2
CDR3 protein: CASSPGGLGSDEQFF
CDR3 DNA: TGTGCCAGCAGCCCCGGGGGGTTGGGGTCGGATGAGCAGTTCTTC

J gene: TRBJ1-5
V gene: TRBV4-1
clone size: -
D gene: -
CDR3 protein: CASSQPGLTDQPQHF
CDR3 DNA: TGCGCCAGCAGCCAACCAGGACTGACCGATCAGCCCCAGCATTTT

J gene: TRBJ2-5
V gene: TRBV6-1
clone size: -
D gene: -
CDR3 protein: CASSPSDLGETQYF
CDR3 DNA: TGTGCCAGCAGTCCGTCGGACTTAGGAGAGACCCAGTACTTC

J gene: TRBJ2-7
V gene: TRBV7-3
clone size: -
D gene: TRBD2
CDR3 protein: CASSLNAGGPYEQYF
CDR3 DNA: TGTGCCAGCAGCTTAAACGCGGGAGGGCCCTACGAGCAGTACTTC

J gene: TRBJ1-6
V gene: TRBV18
clone size: -
D gene: TRBD1
CDR3 protein: CASSPQPGTGVLHF
CDR3 DNA: TGTGCCAGCTCACCGCAGCCCGGGACAGGGGTTCTCCACTTT

J gene: TRBJ1-5
V gene: TRBV6-5
clone size: -
D gene: TRBD1
CDR3 protein: CATRDRPLSNQPQHF
CDR3 DNA: TGTGCCACTCGGGACAGACCGCTTAGCAATCAGCCCCAGCATTTT

J gene: TRBJ1-1
V gene: TRBV4-1
clone size: -
D gene: -
CDR3 protein: CASSQGGLGNTEAFF
CDR3 DNA: TGCGCCAGCAGCCAAGGAGGGTTGGGGAACACTGAAGCTTTCTTT

J gene: TRBJ2-7
V gene: TRBV6-1
clone size: -
D gene: -
CDR3 protein: CASSEALSGSSYEQYF
CDR3 DNA: TGTGCCAGCAGTGAAGCGCTGAGCGGAAGCTCCTACGAGCAGTACTTC

J gene: TRBJ1-2
V gene: TRBV7-9
clone size: -
D gene: -
CDR3 protein: CASSHLSRGDGYTF
CDR3 DNA: TGTGCCAGCAGCCATCTCAGCAGGGGAGACGGCTACACCTTC

J gene: TRBJ1-1
V gene: TRBV11-2
clone size: few
D gene: TRBD1
CDR3 protein: CASSPTGGTEAFF
CDR3 DNA: TGTGCCAGCAGCCCCACAGGGGGCACTGAAGCTTTCTTT

J gene: TRBJ2-7
V gene: TRBV5-5
clone size: -
D gene: -
CDR3 protein: CATHSDLAVTTSGQYF
CDR3 DNA: TGTGCCACCCATTCGGATTTAGCGGTGACTACGAGTGGGCAGTACTTC

J gene: TRBJ2-7
V gene: TRBV7-8
clone size: -
D gene: -
CDR3 protein: CASSLGRLLNTTEQYF
CDR3 DNA: TGTGCCAGCAGCTTGGGGCGCTTGCTTAATACCACCGAGCAGTACTTC

J gene: TRBJ2-2
V gene: TRBV10-3
clone size: -
D gene: TRBD1
CDR3 protein: CAIGEFDRGRTGELFF
CDR3 DNA: TGTGCCATCGGTGAGTTTGACAGGGGACGAACCGGGGAGCTGTTTTTT

J gene: TRBJ2-1
V gene: TRBV15
clone size: -
D gene: TRBD1
CDR3 protein: CATSRDRATATHEQFF
CDR3 DNA: TGTGCCACCAGCAGGGACAGGGCTACGGCTACCCATGAGCAGTTCTTC

J gene: TRBJ2-1
V gene: TRBV15
clone size: -
D gene: TRBD2
CDR3 protein: CATSEGLAGGNEQFF
CDR3 DNA: TGTGCCACCAGCGAGGGACTAGCGGGGGGCAATGAGCAGTTCTTC

J gene: TRBJ2-2
V gene: TRBV18
clone size: -
D gene: -
CDR3 protein: CASSPETGELFF
CDR3 DNA: TGTGCCAGCTCACCTGAGACCGGGGAGCTGTTTTTT

J gene: TRBJ2-3
V gene: TRBV7-9
clone size: -
D gene: TRBD2
CDR3 protein: CASSLYRTSGSWADTQYF
CDR3 DNA: TGTGCCAGCAGCTTATACCGCACTAGCGGTTCATGGGCAGATACGCAGTATTTT

J gene: TRBJ2-3
V gene: TRBV7-9
clone size: -
D gene: -
CDR3 protein: CSSSPRLVVDTQYF
CDR3 DNA: TGTTCCAGCAGCCCTCGGTTAGTAGTGGATACGCAGTATTTT

J gene: TRBJ2-1
V gene: TRBV19
clone size: -
D gene: TRBD2
CDR3 protein: CASSLAAERRGQFF
CDR3 DNA: TGTGCCAGTTCTCTAGCGGCCGAACGGCGCGGGCAGTTCTTC

J gene: TRBJ2-7
V gene: TRBV7-2
clone size: -
D gene: TRBD2
CDR3 protein: CASSLGGLAGVYEQYF
CDR3 DNA: TGTGCCAGCAGCTTGGGGGGACTAGCGGGGGTCTACGAGCAGTACTTC

J gene: TRBJ2-1
V gene: TRBV7-2
clone size: -
D gene: TRBD1
CDR3 protein: CASSLASTGYNEQFF
CDR3 DNA: TGTGCCAGCAGCCTAGCCTCGACAGGGTACAATGAGCAGTTCTTC

J gene: TRBJ2-5
V gene: TRBV15
clone size: -
D gene: -
CDR3 protein: CATSRDRTLQETQYF
CDR3 DNA: TGTGCCACCAGCAGAGATCGAACTCTCCAAGAGACCCAGTACTTC